This TCR beta chain originates from a study of CD8 T cells in Susac syndrome. RNA was extracted with the RNeasy kit, and a quantity of roughly 0.5 to 1 ug was reverse transcribed using random hexamers. TCRdb reprocessed the immunoSEQ multiplex PCR reads with MiXCR, giving one entry per CDR3 protein. The sample consists of about 200,000 distinct CDR3 sequences, 90% to 95% of them appearing once. With 0 bases removed from V and 4 bases from J, the gap between germline ends came to 11 bases. This CDR3 is 16 amino acids long. The V gene's germline CDR1 is SGHRS and CDR2 YFSETQ. V is TRBV5-1 and J is TRBJ2-6; the D is unclear. The sample consisted of CD4+ T cells from PBMCs. The receptor's source is a human donor with multiple sclerosis. CDR3 sequence reads: CASSLGTYRGANVLTF. CDR3 coding DNA: TGCGCCAGCAGCTTGGGGACCTATAGAGGGGCCAACGTCCTGACTTTC.